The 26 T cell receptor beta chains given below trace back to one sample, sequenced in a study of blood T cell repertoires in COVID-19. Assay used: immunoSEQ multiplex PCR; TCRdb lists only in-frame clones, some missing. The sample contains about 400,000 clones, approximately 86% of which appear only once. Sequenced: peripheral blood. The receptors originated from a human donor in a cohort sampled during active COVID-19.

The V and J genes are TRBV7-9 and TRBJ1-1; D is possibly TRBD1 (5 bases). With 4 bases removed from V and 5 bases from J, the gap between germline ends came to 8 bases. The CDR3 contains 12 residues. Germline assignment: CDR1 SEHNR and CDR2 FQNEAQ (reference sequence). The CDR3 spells CASSYRTTEAFF. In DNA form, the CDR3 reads TGTGCCAGCAGCTATCGGACAACTGAAGCTTTCTTT.

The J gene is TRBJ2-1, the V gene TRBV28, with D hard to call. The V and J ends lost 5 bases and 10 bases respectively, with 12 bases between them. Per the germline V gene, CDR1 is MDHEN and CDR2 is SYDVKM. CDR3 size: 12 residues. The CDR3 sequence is CASSLIAGEQFF. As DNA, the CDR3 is TGTGCCAGCAGTCTGATAGCCGGGGAGCAGTTCTTC.

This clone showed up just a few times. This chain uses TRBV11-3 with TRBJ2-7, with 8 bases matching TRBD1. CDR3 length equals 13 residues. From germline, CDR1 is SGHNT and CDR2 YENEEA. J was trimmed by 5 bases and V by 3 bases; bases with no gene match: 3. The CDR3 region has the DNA TGTGCCAGCAGCTTGCAGGGGGCGAACGAGCAGTACTTC. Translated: CASSLQGANEQYF. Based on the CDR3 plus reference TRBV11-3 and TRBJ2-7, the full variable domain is EAGVVQSPRYKIIEKKQPVAFWCNPISGHNTLYWYLQNLGQGPELLIRYENEEAVDDSQLPKDRFSAERLKGVDSTLKIQPAELGDSAVYLCASSLQGANEQYFGPGTRLTVT.

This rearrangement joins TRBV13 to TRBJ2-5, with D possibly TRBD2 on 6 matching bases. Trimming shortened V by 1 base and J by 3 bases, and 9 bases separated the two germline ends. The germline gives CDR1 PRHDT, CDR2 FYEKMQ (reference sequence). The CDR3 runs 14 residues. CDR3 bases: TGTGCCAGCAGCTTAGTGCTAGCGAAAGAGACCCAGTACTTC. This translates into CASSLVLAKETQYF.

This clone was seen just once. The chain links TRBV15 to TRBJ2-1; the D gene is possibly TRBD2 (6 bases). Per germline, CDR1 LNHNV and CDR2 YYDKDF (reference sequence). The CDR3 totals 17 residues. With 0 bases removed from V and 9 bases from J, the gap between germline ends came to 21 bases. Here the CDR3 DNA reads TGTGCCACCAGCAGAGATTTCGCCGGGAGAGGGATCGGTGAGCAGTTCTTC. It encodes CATSRDFAGRGIGEQFF.

For the CDR3, the DNA is TGTGCCAGCAGCTTCAGGTCCGAGACCCAGTACTTC. Its protein is CASSFRSETQYF. The rearrangement uses TRBV7-9 and TRBJ2-5; D unclear. Germline CDR1 is SEHNR and CDR2 is FQNEAQ (reference sequence). The CDR3 has 12 residues. Trimming removed 3 bases from V and 5 bases from J, with 7 bases in between. Together with reference TRBV7-9 and TRBJ2-5, the CDR3 gives the full variable domain: DTGVSQNPRHKITKRGQNVTFRCDPISEHNRLYWYRQTLGQGPEFLTYFQNEAQLEKSRLLSDRFSAERPKGSFSTLEIQRTEQGDSAMYLCASSFRSETQYFGPGTRLLVL.

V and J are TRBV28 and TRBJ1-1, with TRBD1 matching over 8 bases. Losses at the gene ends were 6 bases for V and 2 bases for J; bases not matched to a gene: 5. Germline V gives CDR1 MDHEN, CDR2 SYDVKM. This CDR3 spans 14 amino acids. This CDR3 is CASSPDRENTEAFF. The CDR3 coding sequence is TGTGCCAGCAGCCCGGACAGGGAAAACACTGAAGCTTTCTTT.

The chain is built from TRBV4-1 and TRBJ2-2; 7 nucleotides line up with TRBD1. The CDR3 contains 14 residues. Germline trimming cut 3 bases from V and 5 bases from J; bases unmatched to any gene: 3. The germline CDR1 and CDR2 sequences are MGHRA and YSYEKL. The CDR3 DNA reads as TGCGCCAGCAGCCATCTACAGGGGACCGGGGAGCTGTTTTTT. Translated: CASSHLQGTGELFF.

CDR3 sequence: CASSLTGGLYEQYF. The CDR3 coding sequence is TGTGCCAGCAGCTTGACAGGGGGCCTCTACGAGCAGTACTTC. The chain recombines TRBV13 with TRBJ2-7, with 10 bases matching TRBD1. The CDR3 runs 14 residues. The germline V gene has CDR1 PRHDT and CDR2 FYEKMQ (reference sequence). Trimming took 3 bases from V and 3 from J; bases not matched to a gene: 2.

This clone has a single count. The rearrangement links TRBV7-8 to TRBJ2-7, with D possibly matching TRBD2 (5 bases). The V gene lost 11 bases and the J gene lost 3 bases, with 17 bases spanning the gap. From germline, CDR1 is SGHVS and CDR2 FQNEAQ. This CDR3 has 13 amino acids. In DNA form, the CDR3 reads TGTGCCGCGAGAGAAGCGGAAGGCTACGAGCAGTACTTC. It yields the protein CAAREAEGYEQYF.

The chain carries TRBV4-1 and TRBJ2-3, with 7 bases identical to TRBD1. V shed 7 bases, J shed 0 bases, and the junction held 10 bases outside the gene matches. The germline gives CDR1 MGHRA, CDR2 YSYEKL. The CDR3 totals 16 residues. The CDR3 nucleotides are TGCGCCAGCAAAGGCATGGGACAGACTAGCACAGATACGCAGTATTTT. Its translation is CASKGMGQTSTDTQYF.

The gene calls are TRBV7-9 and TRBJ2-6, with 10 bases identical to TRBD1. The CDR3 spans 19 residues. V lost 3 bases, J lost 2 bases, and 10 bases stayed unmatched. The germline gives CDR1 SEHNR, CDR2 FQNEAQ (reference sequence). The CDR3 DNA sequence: TGTGCCAGCAGCTTGACCGGCGACAGGGGGCGAACTGGGGCCAACGTCCTGACTTTC. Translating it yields CASSLTGDRGRTGANVLTF.

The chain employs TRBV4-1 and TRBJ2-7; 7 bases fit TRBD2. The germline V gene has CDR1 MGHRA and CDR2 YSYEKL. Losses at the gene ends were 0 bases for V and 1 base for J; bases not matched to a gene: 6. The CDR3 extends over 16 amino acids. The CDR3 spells CASSQEPREGSYEQYF. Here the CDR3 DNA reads TGCGCCAGCAGCCAAGAACCCAGGGAGGGATCCTACGAGCAGTACTTC.

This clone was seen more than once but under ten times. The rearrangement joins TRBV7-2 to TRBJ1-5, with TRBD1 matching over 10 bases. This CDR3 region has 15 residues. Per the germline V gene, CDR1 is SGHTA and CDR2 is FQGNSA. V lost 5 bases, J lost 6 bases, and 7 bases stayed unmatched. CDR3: CASSPRQGAGQPQHF. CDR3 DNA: TGTGCCAGCAGCCCTCGACAGGGGGCTGGTCAGCCCCAGCATTTT.

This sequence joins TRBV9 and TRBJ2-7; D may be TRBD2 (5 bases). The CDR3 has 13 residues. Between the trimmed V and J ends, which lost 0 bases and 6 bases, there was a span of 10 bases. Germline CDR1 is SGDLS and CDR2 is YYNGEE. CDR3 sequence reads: CASSVAAGSEQYF. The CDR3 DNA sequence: TGTGCCAGCAGCGTAGCGGCGGGCTCCGAGCAGTACTTC.

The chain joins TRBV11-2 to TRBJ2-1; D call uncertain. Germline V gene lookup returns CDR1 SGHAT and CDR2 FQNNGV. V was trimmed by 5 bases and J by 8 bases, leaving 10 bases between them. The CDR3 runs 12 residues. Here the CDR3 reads CASSVRLYEQFF. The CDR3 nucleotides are TGTGCCAGCAGCGTCCGACTGTATGAGCAGTTCTTC.

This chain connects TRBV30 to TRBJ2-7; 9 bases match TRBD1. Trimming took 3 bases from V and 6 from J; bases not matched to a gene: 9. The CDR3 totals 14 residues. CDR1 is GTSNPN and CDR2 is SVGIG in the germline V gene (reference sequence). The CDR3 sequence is CAWRPGTGNLEQYF. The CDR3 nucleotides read TGTGCCTGGAGGCCCGGGACAGGGAATCTCGAGCAGTACTTC.

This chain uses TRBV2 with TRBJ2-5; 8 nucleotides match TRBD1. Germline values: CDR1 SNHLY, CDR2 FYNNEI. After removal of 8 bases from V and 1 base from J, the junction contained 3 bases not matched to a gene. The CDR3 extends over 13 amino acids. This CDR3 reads CASAGGPQETQYF. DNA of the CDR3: TGTGCCAGCGCAGGGGGCCCCCAAGAGACCCAGTACTTC.

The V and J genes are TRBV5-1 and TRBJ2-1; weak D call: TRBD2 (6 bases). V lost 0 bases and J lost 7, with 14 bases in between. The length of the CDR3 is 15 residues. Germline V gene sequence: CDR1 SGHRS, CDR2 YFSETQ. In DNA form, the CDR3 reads TGCGCCAGCAGCTTGGGGAGGGCCCAAGCAAATGAGCAGTTCTTC. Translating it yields CASSLGRAQANEQFF.

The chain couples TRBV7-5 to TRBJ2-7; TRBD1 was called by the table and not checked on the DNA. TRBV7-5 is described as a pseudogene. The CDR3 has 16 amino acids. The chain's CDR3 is CARSLVDRDRTYEQYF. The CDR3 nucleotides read TGTGCCAGAAGCTTAGTTGACCGGGACAGGACCTACGAGCAGTACTTC.

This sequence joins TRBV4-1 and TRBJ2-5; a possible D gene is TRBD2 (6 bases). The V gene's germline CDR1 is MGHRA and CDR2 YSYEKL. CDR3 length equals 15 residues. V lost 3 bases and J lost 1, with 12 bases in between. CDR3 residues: CASSHKGTFQETQYF. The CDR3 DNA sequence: TGCGCCAGCAGCCATAAGGGGACTTTCCAAGAGACCCAGTACTTC.

CDR3 amino acids: CASSEYRGGEKLFF. CDR3 bases: TGTGCCAGCAGTGAATACAGGGGTGGTGAAAAACTGTTTTTT. J is TRBJ1-4 and V is TRBV6-1; TRBD1 matches at 7 bases. V gave up 2 bases and J gave up 7 bases; unmatched junction bases: 4. Germline-derived CDR1 and CDR2 are MNHNS and SASEGT. This CDR3 spans 14 amino acids.

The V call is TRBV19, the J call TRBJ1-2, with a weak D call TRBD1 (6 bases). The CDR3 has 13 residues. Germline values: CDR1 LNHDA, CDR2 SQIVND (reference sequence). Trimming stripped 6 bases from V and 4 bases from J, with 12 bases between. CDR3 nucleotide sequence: TGTGCCAGTAGGGGGGGGCGCACCTATGGCTACACCTTC. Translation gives CASRGGRTYGYTF. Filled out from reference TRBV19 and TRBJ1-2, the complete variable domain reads DGGITQSPKYLFRKEGQNVTLSCEQNLNHDAMYWYRQDPGQGLRLIYYSQIVNDFQKGDIAEGYSVSREKKESFPLTVTSAQKNPTAFYLCASRGGRTYGYTFGSGTRLTVV.

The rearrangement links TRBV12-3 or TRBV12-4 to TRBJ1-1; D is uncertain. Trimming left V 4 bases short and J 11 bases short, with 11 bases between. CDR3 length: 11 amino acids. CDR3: CASSWAIEAFF. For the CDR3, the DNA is TGTGCCAGCAGTTGGGCGATAGAGGCTTTCTTT.

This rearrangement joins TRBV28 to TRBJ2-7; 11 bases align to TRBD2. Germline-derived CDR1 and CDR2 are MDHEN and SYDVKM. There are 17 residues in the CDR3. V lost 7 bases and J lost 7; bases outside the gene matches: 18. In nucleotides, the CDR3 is TGTGCCAGCACCCAAGGGCCGGGGCTAGCGGGAGGTCGGGAGCAGTACTTC. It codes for CASTQGPGLAGGREQYF.

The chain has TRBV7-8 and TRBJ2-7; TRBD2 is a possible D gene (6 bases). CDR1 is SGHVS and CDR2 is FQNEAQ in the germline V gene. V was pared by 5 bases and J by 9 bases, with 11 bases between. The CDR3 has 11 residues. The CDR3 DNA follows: TGTGCCAGCAGCCTCGGAGGGTGGCAGTACTTC. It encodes CASSLGGWQYF.